Presented here are 25 T cell receptor beta chains from one specimen sequenced in a study of blood T cell repertoires in COVID-19. Generated by immunoSEQ multiplex PCR, the TCRdb table keeps only in-frame clones and is missing some. The data show 65,000 to 95,000 clones, 87% seen once. Sequencing was performed on peripheral blood. These receptors all come from a man in his thirties or forties with acute or convalescent COVID-19.

V usage is TRBV11-3 and J usage is TRBJ2-3; 11 bases map to TRBD2. The CDR3 loop spans 15 amino acids. Germline V CDR1 and CDR2: SGHNT, YENEEA. J gave up 6 bases and V 5 bases, and 7 bases lay outside the gene matches. The DNA for the CDR3 is TGTGCCAGCAGCCCTGGGACTAGCGGTGGGGATACGCAGTATTTT. It specifies CASSPGTSGGDTQYF.

The chain recombines TRBV10-3 with TRBJ2-3; 8 bases are shared with TRBD1. Germline loops: CDR1 ENHRY, CDR2 SYGVKD. V gave up 3 bases and J gave up 6 bases; unmatched junction bases: 14. The CDR3 runs 17 residues. CDR3 sequence: CAISETKAGGGGDTQYF. In DNA form, the CDR3 reads TGTGCCATCAGTGAAACTAAGGCAGGGGGCGGAGGGGATACGCAGTATTTT.

The gene calls are TRBV6-5 and TRBJ1-1; D uncertain. CDR3 length: 14 amino acids. The V end lost 6 bases, the J end lost 1 base, and 12 bases lay between the germline ends. Germline V lookup: CDR1 MNHEY, CDR2 SVGAGI. CDR3 in amino acids: CASSARQENTEAFF. CDR3 DNA sequence: TGTGCCAGCAGCGCCAGGCAGGAGAACACTGAAGCTTTCTTT.

The sample holds one count of this clone. This rearrangement joins TRBV7-9 to TRBJ2-3; the D is unclear. The germline V gene encodes CDR1 SEHNR and CDR2 FQNEAQ (reference sequence). This CDR3 region has 14 residues. Between the trimmed V and J ends, which lost 5 bases and 4 bases, there was a span of 13 bases. CDR3 protein: CASSPVTVADTQYF. CDR3 DNA: TGTGCCAGCAGCCCTGTCACGGTGGCAGATACGCAGTATTTT.

About this clone: Sequence at one end of the junction differs from germline and may be a read error. The chain uses TRBV6-1 and TRBJ1-6; D unresolved. Per the germline V gene, CDR1 is MNHNS and CDR2 is SASEGT. This CDR3 spans 15 amino acids. The CDR3 region has the DNA TGTGCCAGCACTGAAACCTACGGCTATAATTCACCCCTCCACTTT. This sequence encodes CASTETYGYNSPLHF.

This clone appeared many times. V usage is TRBV4-1 and J usage is TRBJ2-1; 7 bases line up with TRBD2. Per the germline V gene, CDR1 is MGHRA and CDR2 is YSYEKL. The ends lost 1 base at V and 3 bases at J; junction bases unmatched: 0. The CDR3 extends over 14 amino acids. CDR3 sequence reads: CASSQGTSYNEQFF. CDR3 nucleotide sequence: TGCGCCAGCAGCCAAGGGACTAGCTACAATGAGCAGTTCTTC.

The chain couples TRBV18 to TRBJ1-1; 8 bases agree with TRBD1. The ends lost 3 bases at V and 2 bases at J; junction bases unmatched: 14. The CDR3 sequence is 18 residues long. Germline lookup yields CDR1 KGHSH and CDR2 LQKENI. As DNA, the CDR3 is TGTGCCAGCTCACCGCTACCACGGACAGGGCGGGAAAACACTGAAGCTTTCTTT. The encoded protein is CASSPLPRTGRENTEAFF.

This rearrangement joins TRBV11-3 to TRBJ2-1; 10 bases agree with TRBD2. V shed 5 bases and J 11 bases; nucleotides not matched to a gene: 12. Germline V gene sequence: CDR1 SGHNT, CDR2 YENEEA. The CDR3 is 15 residues long. CDR3 residues: CASSVEFAGLAKQFF. In nucleotides, the CDR3 is TGTGCCAGCAGCGTTGAATTTGCGGGACTAGCGAAGCAGTTCTTC.

The V call is TRBV7-2, the J call TRBJ2-3; D is possibly TRBD2 (6 bases). Per germline, CDR1 SGHTA and CDR2 FQGNSA. CDR3 size: 17 residues. The V gene lost 5 bases and the J gene lost 4 bases, with 22 bases spanning the gap. CDR3: CASSPRRAGARPDTQYF. In DNA, the CDR3 is TGTGCCAGCAGCCCGAGGCGAGCGGGTGCCCGCCCAGATACGCAGTATTTT. Complete variable domain (other parts from reference TRBV7-2 and TRBJ2-3): GAGVSQSPSNKVTEKGKDVELRCDPISGHTALYWYRQSLGQGLEFLIYFQGNSAPDKSGLPSDRFSAERTGGSVSTLTIQRTQQEDSAVYLCASSPRRAGARPDTQYFGPGTRLTVL.

This chain connects TRBV21-1 to TRBJ2-1; the table names TRBD1, a call not compared with the DNA. TRBV21-1 is annotated as a pseudogene. The CDR3 is 14 residues long. CDR3 loop: CASSTPGQGDEQFF. In nucleotides, the CDR3 is TGTGCCAGCAGCACACCGGGACAGGGCGATGAGCAGTTCTTC.

The chain carries TRBV10-1 and TRBJ2-7; TRBD1 might be the D (6 bases). V lost 2 bases and J 5 bases, leaving 16 bases between the germline ends. Germline CDR1 and CDR2: WNHNN and SYGVQD (reference sequence). This CDR3 comprises 15 residues. The CDR3 loop is CASSEARGPVDEQYF. For the CDR3, the DNA is TGCGCCAGCAGTGAGGCCAGGGGCCCAGTCGACGAGCAGTACTTC.

The sample holds one count of this clone. The chain is built from TRBV6-2 or TRBV6-3 and TRBJ2-5; the D gene is possibly TRBD2 (6 bases). The CDR3 has 17 residues. CDR1 and CDR2 from the germline V gene are MNHEY and SVGEGT. The germline V and J ends were trimmed by 2 bases and 0 bases, with 16 bases remaining between them. The DNA of the CDR3 is TGTGCCAGCAGTTACGTCAGGACTACACCGTACCAAGAGACCCAGTACTTC. Residues: CASSYVRTTPYQETQYF.

The V and J genes are TRBV7-8 and TRBJ2-3; D is unclear. Per the germline V gene, CDR1 is SGHVS and CDR2 is FQNEAQ. Trimming stripped 1 base from V and 3 bases from J, with 14 bases between. The CDR3 has 16 residues. For the CDR3, the DNA is TGTGCCAGCAGCTTAGGCACCCTACTCGAAACAGATACGCAGTATTTT. Encoded protein: CASSLGTLLETDTQYF.

The CDR3 loop reads CASRTGNTDTQYF. CDR3 coding DNA: TGTGCCAGCCGGACAGGAAACACAGATACGCAGTATTTT. The rearrangement uses TRBV27 and TRBJ2-3; 7 nucleotides agree with TRBD1. V gave up 8 bases and J gave up 2 bases; unmatched junction bases: 4. The CDR3 extends over 13 amino acids. The V gene's germline CDR1 is MNHEY and CDR2 SMNVEV (reference sequence).

The V gene is TRBV6-2 or TRBV6-3, the J gene TRBJ2-7, with D tentatively TRBD2 (5 bases). Germline CDR1 is MNHEY and CDR2 is SVGEGT. The CDR3 spans 14 residues. V shed 2 bases and J shed 2 bases, with 10 bases lying between them. The CDR3 DNA reads TGTGCCAGCAGTTACAGGACTGGCGCCTACGAGCAGTACTTC. Encoded protein: CASSYRTGAYEQYF.

CDR3 residues: CASSSGTRAGDTQYF. In DNA, the CDR3 is TGTGCCAGCAGCTCCGGGACTAGGGCTGGGGATACGCAGTATTTT. The chain has TRBV5-4 and TRBJ2-3, with TRBD2 identical over 8 bases. V lost 3 bases and J lost 6; bases outside the gene matches: 9. CDR1 SGHNT and CDR2 YYREEE come from the germline V gene (reference sequence). CDR3 size: 15 residues.

The chain uses TRBV5-1 and TRBJ1-5; D is possibly TRBD1 (6 bases). V was clipped by 2 bases and J by 3 bases, with 12 bases between them. CDR1 SGHRS and CDR2 YFSETQ come from the germline V gene. The CDR3 extends over 15 amino acids. CDR3 DNA sequence: TGCGCCAGCAGCTTATCAGGGGCTCTCAATCAGCCCCAGCATTTT. Protein sequence: CASSLSGALNQPQHF.

CDR3: CASTLTSGVEQYF. In DNA form, the CDR3 reads TGTGCCAGCACCCTGACTAGCGGGGTTGAGCAGTACTTC. The chain couples TRBV12-3 or TRBV12-4 to TRBJ2-7, with 11 nucleotides matching TRBD2. Trimming took 7 bases from V and 7 from J; bases not matched to a gene: 6. This CDR3 comprises 13 residues.

The rearrangement joins TRBV24-1 to TRBJ2-1; the match to TRBD2 covers 8 bases. CDR1 and CDR2 (germline): KGHDR, SFDVKD. The CDR3 runs 16 residues. The junction had 10 bases not matched to a gene; V was cut back by 4 bases and J by 6 bases. CDR3 sequence (DNA): TGTGCCACCAGTGACCCCCTTCCCGGGAGGGGCAATGAGCAGTTCTTC. Translation gives CATSDPLPGRGNEQFF.

The chain joins TRBV28 to TRBJ2-5; a weak D match, TRBD1 (5 bases). In germline, CDR1 is MDHEN, CDR2 SYDVKM. CDR3 size: 14 residues. V was cut by 5 bases and J by 5 bases, with 15 bases left in between. The CDR3: CASSPFQGSETQYF. The CDR3 nucleotides read TGTGCCAGCAGTCCATTCCAGGGTAGTGAGACCCAGTACTTC.

The table lists this clone with a count of one. The V call is TRBV30, the J call TRBJ1-5, with a tentative D call TRBD1 (6 bases). The CDR3 sequence is 15 residues long. The germline V and J ends were trimmed by 3 bases and 0 bases, with 12 bases remaining between them. Germline V gene data show CDR1 as GTSNPN and CDR2 as SVGIG (reference sequence). DNA for the CDR3: TGTGCCTGGAGGGTACAGGGCTATAGCAATCAGCCCCAGCATTTT. Translated, it gives CAWRVQGYSNQPQHF.

J is TRBJ2-7 and V is TRBV3-1 (or the pseudogene TRBV3-2); 9 bases align to TRBD1. Germline lookup yields CDR1 LGHDT and CDR2 YNNKEL (reference sequence). The V segment lost 4 bases and the J segment 5 bases; nucleotides outside the gene matches: 12. CDR3 size: 16 residues. In DNA, the CDR3 is TGTGCCAGCAGCCCCAGGGAGGGACAGGGTCCCCACGAGCAGTACTTC. Translated: CASSPREGQGPHEQYF.

V gene TRBV5-5 combines with J gene TRBJ2-5, with TRBD1 matching 9 bases. The trim removed 5 bases at V and 1 base at J, leaving 12 bases unmatched. Germline-derived CDR1 and CDR2 are SGHKS and YYEKEE (reference sequence). The CDR3 consists of 17 residues. In DNA form, the CDR3 reads TGTGCCAGCAGTCTTGGGACCGGGACAGGGCTCCAAGAGACCCAGTACTTC. As protein: CASSLGTGTGLQETQYF.

This rearrangement joins TRBV9 to TRBJ2-2; D unresolved. Germline CDR1 and CDR2: SGDLS and YYNGEE. This CDR3 spans 12 amino acids. Between the trimmed V and J ends, which lost 3 bases and 6 bases, there was a span of 6 bases. The CDR3 is CASSAVPGELFF. The CDR3 nucleotides are TGTGCCAGCAGCGCCGTTCCCGGGGAGCTGTTTTTT.

The chain links TRBV28 to TRBJ2-4, with a weak D call TRBD2 (6 bases). Trimming removed 4 bases at V and 2 bases at J, with 12 bases between. The CDR3 loop spans 15 amino acids. Germline lookup yields CDR1 MDHEN and CDR2 SYDVKM. CDR3 nucleotides: TGTGCCAGCAGTTCGGGACTCCCTACCAAAAACATTCAGTACTTC. This codes for CASSSGLPTKNIQYF.